This T cell receptor beta chain was sequenced during a study of blood T cell repertoires in COVID-19. The length of the CDR3 is 15 residues. V trimming: 6 bases; J trimming: 1 base; junction bases outside the gene matches: 8. From germline, CDR1 is SNHLY and CDR2 FYNNEI. Under the authors' procedure: Quantification of nucleated cells was approximated via reference gene primer amplification. The data were produced by immunoSEQ multiplex PCR, yet TCRdb's version contains in-frame clones alone and is incomplete. The DNA gave D and trimming, while V, J and clone size come from that table. The top ten hold around 8% of the sample, which has roughly 110,000 clones, roughly 82% seen once.

This TCR was recovered from a woman aged 35 to 49 with acute or convalescent COVID-19. The specimen sequenced was peripheral blood. The V call is TRBV2, the J call TRBJ2-7; the match to TRBD1 covers 8 bases. CDR3 region: CASRAGTGGSYEQYF. The CDR3 bases are TGTGCCAGCAGGGCCGGGACAGGAGGTTCCTACGAGCAGTACTTC.